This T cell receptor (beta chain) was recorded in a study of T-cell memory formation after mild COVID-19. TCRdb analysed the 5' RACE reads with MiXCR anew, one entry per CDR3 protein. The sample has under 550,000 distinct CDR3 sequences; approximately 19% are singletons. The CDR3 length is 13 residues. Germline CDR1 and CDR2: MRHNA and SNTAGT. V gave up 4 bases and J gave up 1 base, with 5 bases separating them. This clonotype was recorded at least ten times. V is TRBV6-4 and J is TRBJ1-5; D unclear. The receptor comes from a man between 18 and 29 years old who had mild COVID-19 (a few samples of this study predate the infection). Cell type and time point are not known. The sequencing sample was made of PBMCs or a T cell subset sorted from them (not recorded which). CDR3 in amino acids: CASSAGSNQPQHF. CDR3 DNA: TGTGCCAGCAGTGCCGGGAGCAATCAGCCCCAGCATTTT.